This T cell receptor beta chain was identified in a study of CD8 T cells in Susac syndrome. Random-hexamer reverse transcription was applied to about 0.5 to 1 ug RNA. From the immunoSEQ multiplex PCR reads, TCRdb called clonotypes with MiXCR, one entry per CDR3 protein. The sample includes 100,000 to 150,000 distinct CDR3 sequences, over 95% seen only once; the top ten take more than 0.12%. V was shortened by 2 bases and J by 3 bases, with 14 bases between the two germline ends. CDR3 length: 16 amino acids. CDR1 MNHEY and CDR2 SVGAGI come from the germline V gene. The receptor was isolated from a human donor with Susac syndrome. Sequenced material: CD4+ T cells from PBMCs. The V gene is TRBV6-5, the J gene TRBJ2-1; D perhaps matches TRBD2 (6 bases). The CDR3 region is CASSYGTLEGYNEQFF. The CDR3, as DNA: TGTGCCAGCAGTTACGGGACCCTGGAGGGCTACAATGAGCAGTTCTTC.